These 23 T cell receptor beta chains came from one sample sequenced in a study of blood T cells in healthy people across ages. The use of a sample-barcoded 5' primer and a J-beta primer mix characterized a second PCR of roughly 6 to 11 cycles. TCRdb fed the 5' RACE reads into MiXCR, producing one record per CDR3 protein. The data contain 1,800,000 or so distinct CDR3 sequences, 39% of them seen just once; the ten biggest clones take up 23%. The sample consisted of blood. The origin of the receptors is a human donor in good health.

CDR3 residues: CASSLGQPRPLHF. The CDR3 DNA follows: TGTGCCAGCAGCTTGGGACAGCCCAGACCCCTCCACTTT. The chain recombines TRBV7-2 with TRBJ1-6; 7 nucleotides match TRBD1. CDR3 size: 13 residues. Germline-derived CDR1 and CDR2 are SGHTA and FQGNSA. The V and J ends lost 3 bases and 12 bases, in that order; junction bases with no gene match: 5.

This chain uses TRBV7-9 with TRBJ1-1, with a tentative D call TRBD1 (6 bases). Germline V CDR1 and CDR2: SEHNR, FQNEAQ (reference sequence). V was trimmed by 5 bases and J by 12 bases, leaving 16 bases between them. This CDR3 region has 12 residues. The CDR3 DNA reads as TGTGCCAGCAGCCTCCCGTCCCAGGGGTCTTTCTTT. Protein product: CASSLPSQGSFF.

The chain couples TRBV6-1 to TRBJ2-7; no clear D gene. Looked up from germline, CDR1 is MNHNS and CDR2 is SASEGT. V lost 3 bases and J 1 base, leaving 4 bases between the germline ends. The CDR3 has 12 residues. The CDR3 region is CASSDQSYEQYF. The CDR3 DNA is TGTGCCAGCAGTGATCAGTCCTACGAGCAGTACTTC.

V is TRBV5-1 and J is TRBJ2-3, with 9 positions matching TRBD2. V was clipped by 4 bases and J by 4 bases; unmatched bases: 10. CDR1 and CDR2 (germline): SGHRS, YFSETQ. The CDR3 sequence is 16 residues long. CDR3 nucleotides: TGCGCCAGCAGCCCACAGGGGACTAGCACCCCAGATACGCAGTATTTT. It codes for CASSPQGTSTPDTQYF.

The DNA for the CDR3 is TGTGCCAGCAGCTTGGGGTCCCGGACAGGTCAGCCCCAGCATTTT. Translated: CASSLGSRTGQPQHF. V usage is TRBV5-8 and J usage is TRBJ1-5; 7 nucleotides agree with TRBD1. From germline, CDR1 is SGHTS and CDR2 YDEGEE. CDR3 length: 15 amino acids. V dropped 0 bases and J dropped 6; count of bases not matched to a gene: 6.

The sample holds a few counts of this clonotype. V gene TRBV18 combines with J gene TRBJ2-1; 8 nucleotides align to TRBD2. V dropped 5 bases and J dropped 8; count of bases not matched to a gene: 5. The germline V gene encodes CDR1 KGHSH and CDR2 LQKENI. The CDR3 covers 13 residues. CDR3 coding DNA: TGTGCCAGCTCATCGTTTAGCGGGGATGAGCAGTTCTTC. Its translation: CASSSFSGDEQFF.

The V and J genes are TRBV15 and TRBJ2-4, with 7 positions matching TRBD1. Per germline, CDR1 LNHNV and CDR2 YYDKDF (reference sequence). The CDR3 extends over 16 amino acids. The V and J ends lost 8 bases and 2 bases, in that order; junction bases with no gene match: 12. The CDR3 sequence: CATGALGGLSKNIQYF. CDR3 DNA sequence: TGTGCCACCGGCGCTTTAGGGGGCTTGTCCAAAAACATTCAGTACTTC. The full variable domain, with the rest looked up from reference TRBV15 and TRBJ2-4, is DAMVIQNPRYQVTQFGKPVTLSCSQTLNHNVMYWYQQKSSQAPKLLFHYYDKDFNNEADTPDNFQSRRPNTSFCFLDIRSPGLGDTAMYLCATGALGGLSKNIQYFGAGTRLSVL.

The rearrangement uses TRBV20-1 and TRBJ2-3; maybe TRBD2 (6 bases). Trimming pared 0 bases from V and 5 bases from J, leaving 9 bases between. CDR1 is DFQATT and CDR2 is SNEGSKA in the germline V gene (reference sequence). CDR3 size: 13 residues. For the CDR3, the DNA is TGCAGTGCTAGAGATCGGGGGAGAGATACGCAGTATTTT. Protein sequence: CSARDRGRDTQYF.

This clonotype occurred a few times. V usage is TRBV4-3 and J usage is TRBJ1-5; D not certain. This CDR3 spans 15 amino acids. Germline values: CDR1 LGHNA, CDR2 YSLEER. Trimming stripped 0 bases from V and 7 bases from J, with 13 bases between. CDR3 sequence: CASSQDYWVDQPQHF. CDR3 sequence (DNA): TGCGCCAGCAGCCAAGATTACTGGGTAGACCAGCCCCAGCATTTT.

The V and J genes are TRBV5-5 and TRBJ1-4; 7 bases are shared with TRBD1. V dropped 5 bases and J dropped 8; count of bases not matched to a gene: 12. Germline CDR1 and CDR2: SGHKS and YYEKEE (reference sequence). There are 15 residues in the CDR3. For the CDR3, the DNA is TGTGCCAGCAGGATTCATTTGACAGGGAGGGAAAAACTGTTTTTT. It translates to CASRIHLTGREKLFF.

The J gene is TRBJ1-1, the V gene TRBV7-2; D remains ambiguous. CDR1 SGHTA and CDR2 FQGNSA come from the germline V gene. V was trimmed by 2 bases and J by 1 base, leaving 11 bases between them. The CDR3 spans 15 residues. The CDR3 DNA reads TGTGCCAGCAGCTTATGGACCGGGCAGAACACTGAAGCTTTCTTT. This gives the protein CASSLWTGQNTEAFF.

The gene calls are TRBV14 and TRBJ2-7; 8 bases align to TRBD1. CDR3 length: 12 residues. The V gene's germline CDR1 is SGHDN and CDR2 FVKESK. J gave up 4 bases and V 7 bases, and 3 bases lay outside the gene matches. CDR3 sequence: CASNDRGYEQYF. The CDR3 DNA follows: TGTGCCAGCAACGACAGGGGATACGAGCAGTACTTC.

This rearrangement joins TRBV10-3 to TRBJ2-1; D is unresolved. Trimming stripped 8 bases from V and 2 bases from J, with 10 bases between. The length of the CDR3 is 13 residues. Germline-derived CDR1 and CDR2 are ENHRY and SYGVKD. The CDR3 nucleotides are TGTGCCATCCAGAAGGGTGCCTACAATGAGCAGTTCTTC. The encoded protein is CAIQKGAYNEQFF.

The genes are TRBV4-1 and TRBJ1-4; no clear D gene. The CDR3 spans 15 residues. Germline assignment: CDR1 MGHRA and CDR2 YSYEKL. Trimming pared 4 bases from V and 0 bases from J, leaving 9 bases between. The CDR3 reads CASSLRTSTNEKLFF. The DNA of the CDR3 is TGCGCCAGCAGCCTTCGGACGTCAACTAATGAAAAACTGTTTTTT.

The chain recombines TRBV29-1 with TRBJ2-3, with 9 bases that match TRBD1. The CDR3 is 14 residues long. In germline, CDR1 is SQVTM, CDR2 ANQGSEA. V shed 3 bases, J shed 5 bases, and the junction held 6 bases outside the gene matches. The CDR3 sequence is CSVDGQGPRDTQYF. In DNA form, the CDR3 reads TGCAGCGTTGATGGACAGGGGCCTAGAGATACGCAGTATTTT.

The chain recombines TRBV13 with TRBJ2-1; TRBD1 matches at 8 bases. Germline lookup yields CDR1 PRHDT and CDR2 FYEKMQ (reference sequence). CDR3 length: 14 amino acids. J lost 10 bases, V lost 5 bases, and 10 bases had no gene match. The CDR3 DNA is TGTGCCAGCAGCGGGGGACAGGCCAACAGGGAGCAGTTCTTC. Residues: CASSGGQANREQFF.

The V gene is TRBV5-1, the J gene TRBJ2-1, with D perhaps TRBD2 (7 bases). The end of the DNA fits TRBJ2-7 better, so the J call may be wrong. The CDR3 is 17 amino acids. Germline values: CDR1 SGHRS, CDR2 YFSETQ. The CDR3 loop reads CASSWPRGAGNIYEQYF. The CDR3 bases are TGCGCCAGCAGCTGGCCCAGGGGAGCGGGGAATATCTACGAGCAGTACTTC.

The chain joins TRBV4-2 to TRBJ1-5; 8 bases align to TRBD1. Trimming removed 0 bases from V and 5 bases from J; junction bases left unmatched: 6. The CDR3 extends over 16 amino acids. Germline CDR1 and CDR2: LGHNA and YNFKEQ. The CDR3 DNA reads TGTGCCAGCAGCCAAGATGAGGACAGGGCCTATCAGCCCCAGCATTTT. This encodes CASSQDEDRAYQPQHF.

The chain combines TRBV2 with TRBJ2-5; either TRBD1 or TRBD2 may fit D (5 bases each). Matching the DNA end better, TRBJ2-7 makes the J call doubtful. This CDR3 is 14 amino acids long. Germline lookup yields CDR1 SNHLY and CDR2 FYNNEI. CDR3 nucleotides: TGTGCCAGCAGTGAAAGGGTAGGGGCGGGCGAGCAGTACTTC. It is translated as CASSERVGAGEQYF.

This chain links TRBV20-1 with TRBJ2-3; 9 nucleotides match TRBD2. The V segment lost 5 bases and the J segment 4 bases; nucleotides outside the gene matches: 7. The CDR3 spans 14 residues. Per the germline V gene, CDR1 is DFQATT and CDR2 is SNEGSKA (reference sequence). The CDR3 bases are TGCAGTGCTTTCAAGCGGGGGGCGTCAGATACGCAGTATTTT. Amino acids: CSAFKRGASDTQYF.

This clonotype was recorded a few times. The rearrangement links TRBV20-1 to TRBJ2-7; perhaps TRBD2 as D (5 bases). Per the germline V gene, CDR1 is DFQATT and CDR2 is SNEGSKA (reference sequence). The V end was cut by 5 bases, the J end by 7 bases, with 21 bases between. CDR3 length: 14 amino acids. CDR3 protein: CSAVPTRRIGEQYF. The CDR3 DNA sequence: TGCAGTGCTGTACCTACGCGGAGGATCGGGGAGCAGTACTTC.

V and J are TRBV4-3 and TRBJ2-5, with a weak D call TRBD1 (6 bases). The CDR3 length is 12 residues. Trimming stripped 7 bases from V and 11 bases from J, with 17 bases between. CDR1 is LGHNA and CDR2 is YSLEER in the germline V gene. CDR3 in DNA: TGCGCCAGCAAATCTCCGATGGGGGCACAGTACTTC. Its translation: CASKSPMGAQYF.

This clonotype was observed a handful of times. The chain uses TRBV5-6 and TRBJ1-4, with 7 nucleotides matching TRBD1. This CDR3 spans 14 amino acids. J gave up 5 bases and V 4 bases, and 5 bases lay outside the gene matches. Looked up from germline, CDR1 is SGHDT and CDR2 is YYEEEE. The CDR3 region is CASSMDRSNEKLFF. The CDR3 DNA reads as TGTGCCAGCAGCATGGACAGGTCAAATGAAAAACTGTTTTTT.